This T cell receptor (beta chain) originates from a study of blood T cell repertoires in COVID-19. Study summary: Spain, Italy and the United States supplied samples that represented acute and convalescent COVID-19. PBMCs, B-cell-depleted T cells, or T cells provided the cDNA or gDNA that made up the material.

V lost 2 bases to trimming and J lost 11 bases, with 12 bases between them. Germline CDR1 is SEHNR and CDR2 is FQNEAQ (reference sequence). The CDR3 contains 12 residues. The authors' processing: Estimates of nucleated cell counts were drawn from the amplification of reference gene primers. Assay: immunoSEQ multiplex PCR; the TCRdb copy retains only in-frame clones and omits some. For V, J and clone size, that table is used; D and trimming come from the DNA. The sample has about 140,000 clones, approximately 81% seen once. This TCR derives from a human donor with acute or convalescent COVID-19. The donor label of this sample is uncertain. The sequencing input was peripheral blood. The genes are TRBV7-9 and TRBJ1-1; D uncertain. The CDR3 DNA follows: TGTGCCAGCAGCTTACGCGACTTATGGGCTTTCTTT. Translating it yields CASSLRDLWAFF.